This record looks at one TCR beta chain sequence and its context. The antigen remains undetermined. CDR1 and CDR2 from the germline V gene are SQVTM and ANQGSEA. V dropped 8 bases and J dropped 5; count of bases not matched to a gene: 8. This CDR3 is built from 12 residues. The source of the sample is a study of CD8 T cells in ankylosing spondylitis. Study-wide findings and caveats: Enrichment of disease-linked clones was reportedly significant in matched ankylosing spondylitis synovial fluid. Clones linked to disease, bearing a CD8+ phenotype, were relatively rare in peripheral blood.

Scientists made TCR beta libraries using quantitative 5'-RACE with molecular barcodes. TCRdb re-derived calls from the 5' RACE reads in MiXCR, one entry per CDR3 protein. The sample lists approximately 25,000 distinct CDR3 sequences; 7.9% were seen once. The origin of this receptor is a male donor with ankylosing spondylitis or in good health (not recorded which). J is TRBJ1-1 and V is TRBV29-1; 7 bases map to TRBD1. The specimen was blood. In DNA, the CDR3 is TGCAGCTTCACGACAGGGCGGACTGAAGCTTTCTTT. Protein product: CSFTTGRTEAFF.